This T cell receptor (beta chain) comes out of a study of cytomegalovirus exposure and HLA in healthy donors (dated by TCRdb to about 2017). Study-wide context: The 500 to 800 repertoires of the first cohort and the roughly 120 validation repertoires were produced on the same platform, according to a later analysis. The aim of the study was to test whether cataloging public T cell receptors could identify signatures of past pathogen exposure. Besides the first cohort of approximately 710 subjects, a separate validation cohort made up of about 120 different subjects was used. The study combined high-throughput TCR immunosequencing, statistical association of individual TCRs with disease status, and machine learning to predict cytomegalovirus infection status. Study-level results and caveats: In the study, approximately 160 TCR beta chains were listed as associated with cytomegalovirus. Subsequent analysis determined that TCRs grouped into clusters in the first cohort also showed a tendency toward co-occurrence across the approximately 120 validation repertoires, and approximately 93% of cluster scores exceeded 0. A few of the identified cytomegalovirus-associated TCR beta chains were confirmed in vitro to be specific for cytomegalovirus antigens. Most TCR sequences were observed very rarely across donors, whereas some public TCRs were present in many individuals. It was suggested by the authors that the approach could potentially be generalized to other disease states and immunological phenotypes. A later analysis lacked HLA typing for the validation cohort, so it scored co-occurrence in that cohort across all 110 or so repertoires. In both the original and validation cohorts, the classifier was reported to diagnose cytomegalovirus status with high specificity and sensitivity.

Donors formed part of the validation cohort, which comprised 120 or so subjects and was distinct from the first cohort of some 700 subjects. The germline V gene specifies SGHAT as CDR1 and FQNNGV as CDR2. V is pared back by 6 bases and J by 0 bases, with 21 bases lying between the germline termini. Measured from the cysteine to the phenylalanine, the CDR3 is 17 residues long. Of the read, only the CDR3 DNA is kept; its 51 bases are in frame from base 1. Remarks on this clone: Its cognate antigen has yet to be identified. Per-base quality was not reported, and no clone a single base away is much larger than it.

The library was made by the immunoSEQ multiplex PCR assay. As for the authors' bioinformatics: To diagnose cytomegalovirus status from the catalog of TCR beta chain sequences, a statistical classification framework was built. In its TCRdb copy, this immuneACCESS table keeps in-frame sequences only and misses some clones. Where compared with another copy, unresolved V genes explain less than half of these, and the others have no known cause. V, J and clone size were drawn from that table, and D and trimming were deduced from the DNA. The sample table contains approximately 120,000 clones; only one count was recorded for roughly 90% of them. The top ten clones comprise about 2% of the sample.

The receptor's source is a young woman in good health and CMV-seronegative. Recombination connected TRBV11-2 to TRBJ2-7; TRBD1 might be the D gene, on 6 matching bases. The sample taken for sequencing was PBMCs. Here the CDR3 is given as CASRGAVWLGSSYEQYF. The DNA sequence reads TGTGCCAGCAGGGGGGCGGTATGGTTGGGGAGCTCCTACGAGCAGTACTTC.